Below, 30 T cell receptor beta chains from the same sample are listed, as sequenced in a study of glioma-infiltrating T cells. The iRepertoire nested amplicon-rescue multiplex PCR amplified TCR alpha and beta CDR3s from RNA. TCRdb re-called the multiplex PCR reads through MiXCR, storing one row per CDR3 protein. The sample yields approximately 140,000 distinct CDR3 sequences, about 25% seen once. The sequenced sample was glioma tissue, nonneoplastic brain tissue, or PBMCs (not recorded which). The origin of the receptors is a human donor with low-grade glioma or glioblastoma, undergoing nonglioma brain surgery, or in good health (not recorded which).

This clonotype appeared a few times. The rearrangement links TRBV20-1 to TRBJ2-3; D gene unclear. V was shortened by 0 bases and J by 0 bases, with 10 bases between the two germline ends. The CDR3 length is 15 residues. The V gene's germline CDR1 is DFQATT and CDR2 SNEGSKA (reference sequence). CDR3 sequence reads: CSARDLQSSTDTQYF. The DNA of the CDR3 is TGCAGTGCTAGAGATTTACAGTCTAGCACAGATACGCAGTATTTT.

V is TRBV12-3 or TRBV12-4 and J is TRBJ1-2; D uncertain. The ends were cut back, 4 bases at V and 4 bases at J, with 4 bases in the middle. The CDR3 runs to 11 residues. The CDR3 region is CASSSRYGYTF. DNA for the CDR3: TGTGCCAGCAGTTCTCGCTATGGCTACACCTTC.

The chain links TRBV11-3 to TRBJ1-4, with 7 positions matching TRBD1. Germline V gene lookup returns CDR1 SGHNT and CDR2 YENEEA. With 4 bases clipped from V and 0 bases from J, the junction kept 11 bases outside the gene matches. The CDR3 sequence is 18 residues long. CDR3 loop: CASSSTGQRITTNEKLFF. In DNA form, the CDR3 reads TGTGCCAGCAGCTCCACGGGACAGAGGATCACAACTAATGAAAAACTGTTTTTT.

This clonotype was counted many times. This chain connects TRBV20-1 to TRBJ1-6; D is undetermined. Germline-derived CDR1 and CDR2 are DFQATT and SNEGSKA (reference sequence). V was clipped by 0 bases and J by 7 bases, with 7 bases between them. This CDR3 contains 13 residues. DNA for the CDR3: TGCAGTGCTAGAGAGGAAACGAATTCACCCCTCCACTTT. This codes for CSAREETNSPLHF.

This clonotype was seen at least ten times. V and J are TRBV20-1 and TRBJ2-3, with 9 bases aligning to TRBD1. This CDR3 region has 14 residues. The V gene end was trimmed by 4 bases and the J gene end by 5 bases; junction bases not matched to a gene: 7. CDR1 is DFQATT and CDR2 is SNEGSKA in the germline V gene (reference sequence). CDR3 DNA: TGCAGTGCTACTACAGGGGGCCGGGGAGATACGCAGTATTTT. It encodes CSATTGGRGDTQYF.

This clonotype appeared many times. The chain couples TRBV24-1 to TRBJ1-5; possibly TRBD1 for D (5 bases). This CDR3 is 17 amino acids long. Germline assignment: CDR1 KGHDR and CDR2 SFDVKD. The V and J ends lost 4 bases and 2 bases respectively, with 17 bases between them. This CDR3 is CATSDRRRGGGNQPQHF. In DNA form, the CDR3 reads TGTGCCACCAGTGACCGACGGAGGGGAGGAGGCAATCAGCCCCAGCATTTT.

This clonotype was observed many times. The rearrangement joins TRBV27 to TRBJ2-4; D is tentatively TRBD1 or TRBD2 (6 bases each). The ends were cut back, 2 bases at V and 3 bases at J, with 11 bases in the middle. This CDR3 is 15 amino acids long. The germline gives CDR1 MNHEY, CDR2 SMNVEV (reference sequence). The CDR3 bases are TGTGCCAGCAGTTTACCGGGGGCGGGCAAAAACATTCAGTACTTC. It translates to CASSLPGAGKNIQYF.

In its sample, this clonotype was seen a few times. The chain carries TRBV7-2 and TRBJ1-1; D perhaps matches TRBD1 (5 bases). V lost 7 bases and J lost 0, with 9 bases in between. From germline, CDR1 is SGHTA and CDR2 FQGNSA. There are 13 residues in the CDR3. This chain's CDR3 is CASNRQMNTEAFF. CDR3 DNA sequence: TGTGCCAGCAACCGACAGATGAACACTGAAGCTTTCTTT.

The sample holds a few counts of this clonotype. V and J are TRBV27 and TRBJ1-3; no firm D call. V was clipped by 0 bases and J by 1 base, with 7 bases between them. CDR1 is MNHEY, CDR2 SMNVEV, per germline (reference sequence). This CDR3 comprises 15 residues. The CDR3 loop is CASSLSALSGNTIYF. CDR3 nucleotides: TGTGCCAGCAGTTTATCGGCCCTTTCTGGAAACACCATATATTTT.

The chain employs TRBV3-1 and TRBJ1-5; 7 bases agree with TRBD1. The trim removed 3 bases at V and 1 base at J, leaving 3 bases unmatched. The germline CDR1 and CDR2 sequences are LGHDT and YNNKEL (reference sequence). The CDR3 is 15 residues long. DNA of the CDR3: TGTGCCAGCAGCCAGATCAGGGGGAGCAATCAGCCCCAGCATTTT. Translating gives CASSQIRGSNQPQHF.

This clonotype was seen only a few times. The V call is TRBV7-3, the J call TRBJ2-1, with D possibly being TRBD1 (5 bases). Trimming took 3 bases from V and 0 from J, leaving 6 bases between them. The CDR3 consists of 14 residues. Germline V gene sequence: CDR1 SGHTA, CDR2 FQGTGA. The CDR3 nucleotides read TGTGCCAGCAGCTTGGGGCCCTCCTACAATGAGCAGTTCTTC. It translates to CASSLGPSYNEQFF.

This rearrangement joins TRBV28 to TRBJ1-6, with D possibly being TRBD1 (6 bases). The CDR3 loop spans 12 amino acids. V was shortened by 6 bases and J by 7 bases, with 7 bases between the two germline ends. Germline assignment: CDR1 MDHEN and CDR2 SYDVKM. The CDR3 sequence: CASRTGNSPLHF. CDR3 nucleotides: TGTGCCAGCAGAACAGGGAATTCACCCCTCCACTTT.

The table lists this clonotype with many counts. The genes are TRBV28 and TRBJ2-1; maybe TRBD2 (7 bases). This CDR3 is built from 15 residues. V lost 7 bases, J lost 4 bases, and 17 bases lay in between. The germline V gene has CDR1 MDHEN and CDR2 SYDVKM. This CDR3 reads CASKEGGEGYNEQFF. Written as DNA, the CDR3 is TGTGCCAGCAAGGAGGGGGGGGAGGGGTACAATGAGCAGTTCTTC.

J is TRBJ1-5 and V is TRBV24-1; 7 nucleotides align to TRBD1. The germline CDR1 and CDR2 sequences are KGHDR and SFDVKD. CDR3 size: 16 residues. V shed 3 bases and J 3 bases; nucleotides not matched to a gene: 7. DNA for the CDR3: TGTGCCACCAGTGATCCCAGGGGGAGTCCCAATCAGCCCCAGCATTTT. It yields the protein CATSDPRGSPNQPQHF.

This clonotype occurred many times. V gene TRBV27 combines with J gene TRBJ1-2; TRBD1 agrees at 7 bases. The length of the CDR3 is 13 residues. Trimming removed 3 bases from V and 2 bases from J; junction bases left unmatched: 0. The V gene's germline CDR1 is MNHEY and CDR2 SMNVEV (reference sequence). CDR3 sequence (DNA): TGTGCCAGCAGTTTGACAGGGAACTATGGCTACACCTTC. Translation: CASSLTGNYGYTF.

The chain is built from TRBV5-4 and TRBJ2-5; D is undetermined. From germline, CDR1 is SGHNT and CDR2 YYREEE (reference sequence). Trimming cost V 6 bases and J 6 bases, with 12 bases left between them. This CDR3 is 12 amino acids long. For the CDR3, the DNA is TGTGCCAGCACCTCCGGTGGGAAGACCCAGTACTTC. Translating it yields CASTSGGKTQYF.

This clonotype was seen only a few times. V and J are TRBV7-8 and TRBJ1-1; D gene unclear. The CDR3 length is 14 residues. V lost 4 bases, J lost 2 bases, and 11 bases lay in between. Germline CDR1 SGHVS, CDR2 FQNEAQ. CDR3 region: CASSSAGGNTEAFF. In nucleotides, the CDR3 is TGTGCCAGCAGCTCAGCTGGTGGAAACACTGAAGCTTTCTTT.

The chain combines TRBV27 with TRBJ1-1; 9 bases match TRBD1. Trimming cost V 5 bases and J 3 bases; bases outside gene matches: 16. The CDR3 has 18 amino acids. Per the germline V gene, CDR1 is MNHEY and CDR2 is SMNVEV (reference sequence). The CDR3 is CASSPLRDRVRSDTEAFF. CDR3 sequence (DNA): TGTGCCAGCAGTCCCCTCCGGGACAGGGTCCGTTCGGACACTGAAGCTTTCTTT.

This clonotype was counted between two and nine times. The rearrangement uses TRBV7-2 and TRBJ1-2, with a tentative D call TRBD1 (6 bases). Germline assignment: CDR1 SGHTA and CDR2 FQGNSA. V dropped 4 bases and J dropped 8 bases, with 14 bases sitting between them. The CDR3 extends over 13 amino acids. The CDR3 protein is CASSYTGPGGYTF. CDR3 in DNA: TGTGCCAGCAGCTATACAGGGCCTGGAGGCTACACCTTC.

This clonotype was picked up a small number of times. DNA for the CDR3: TGTGCCAGCTCACTGGTAGTGGGGCCCGGAAGCACAGATACGCAGTATTTT. This encodes CASSLVVGPGSTDTQYF. J is TRBJ2-3 and V is TRBV18, with a tentative D call TRBD1 (5 bases). The CDR3 spans 17 residues. Germline CDR1 reads KGHSH; CDR2 reads LQKENI. V was shortened by 4 bases and J by 0 bases, with 17 bases between the two germline ends.

This clonotype came up a few times. This chain joins TRBV20-1 and TRBJ2-5; a possible D gene is TRBD2 (6 bases). V was shortened by 5 bases and J by 3 bases, with 10 bases between the two germline ends. The CDR3 spans 12 residues. Germline values: CDR1 DFQATT, CDR2 SNEGSKA (reference sequence). Written as DNA, the CDR3 is TGCAGTGCTGGGACTTCTAAAGAGACCCAGTACTTC. It yields the protein CSAGTSKETQYF.

The sample holds a few counts of this clonotype. The chain carries TRBV28 and TRBJ2-5, with TRBD1 matching over 7 bases. Losses at the gene ends were 8 bases for V and 4 bases for J; bases not matched to a gene: 4. CDR3 size: 12 residues. Germline CDR1 reads MDHEN; CDR2 reads SYDVKM. CDR3 in amino acids: CASDSGGETQYF. CDR3 sequence (DNA): TGTGCCAGCGACTCAGGGGGAGAGACCCAGTACTTC.

At least ten counts were recorded for this clonotype. The CDR3 loop reads CASRPWDADYEQYV. CDR3 coding DNA: TGTGCCAGCAGGCCTTGGGACGCAGATTACGAGCAGTACGTC. V is TRBV27 and J is TRBJ2-7, with D perhaps assigned TRBD1 or TRBD2 (5 bases each). From germline, CDR1 is MNHEY and CDR2 SMNVEV (reference sequence). Trimming pared 6 bases from V and 4 bases from J, leaving 16 bases between. The CDR3 runs 14 residues.

This clonotype was counted between two and nine times. The V gene is TRBV28, the J gene TRBJ1-1; perhaps TRBD1 as D (5 bases). The V and J ends lost 7 bases and 1 base respectively, with 16 bases between them. Germline CDR1 MDHEN, CDR2 SYDVKM. There are 15 residues in the CDR3. The CDR3, as DNA: TGTGCCAGCACCTCATACTTTCAGGGGAACACTGAAGCTTTCTTT. It translates to CASTSYFQGNTEAFF.

This clonotype is medium-sized (0.01 to 0.1%) in the sample. This chain connects TRBV2 to TRBJ1-5, with D perhaps TRBD1 (6 bases). The germline V gene has CDR1 SNHLY and CDR2 FYNNEI. This CDR3 has 16 residues. The V end lost 6 bases, the J end lost 0 bases, and 15 bases lay between the germline ends. The CDR3 is CASRTDRAYSNQPQHF. CDR3 DNA sequence: TGTGCCAGCAGGACGGACAGAGCCTATAGCAATCAGCCCCAGCATTTT.

This clonotype was seen a handful of times. This chain connects TRBV2 to TRBJ1-1, with TRBD1 matching over 8 bases. This CDR3 is built from 14 residues. J lost 5 bases, V lost 5 bases, and 7 bases had no gene match. Germline values: CDR1 SNHLY, CDR2 FYNNEI. The CDR3 DNA follows: TGTGCCAGCAGTCCCCCAGGGGGCGAGACTGAAGCTTTCTTT. Translation: CASSPPGGETEAFF.

This clonotype was seen more than once but under ten times. The rearrangement joins TRBV3-1 to TRBJ2-3; D could derive from TRBD1 or TRBD2 (5 bases each). Germline CDR1 and CDR2: LGHDT and YNNKEL (reference sequence). The CDR3 sequence is 15 residues long. Between the trimmed V and J ends, which lost 4 bases and 0 bases, there was a span of 11 bases. The CDR3 loop is CASSPGDASTDTQYF. The DNA of the CDR3 is TGTGCCAGCAGCCCCGGGGACGCCAGCACAGATACGCAGTATTTT.

This clonotype was observed at least ten times. This chain connects TRBV2 to TRBJ1-1; the match to TRBD1 covers 9 bases. This CDR3 is built from 15 residues. The germline CDR1 and CDR2 sequences are SNHLY and FYNNEI. Trimming at V came to 6 bases and at J to 3 bases, leaving 8 bases not matched to a gene. The DNA for the CDR3 is TGTGCCAGCAGGCGCAGACAGGGGGAGGACACTGAAGCTTTCTTT. As protein: CASRRRQGEDTEAFF.

The chain couples TRBV7-3 to TRBJ2-2; TRBD2 matches at 12 bases. The ends lost 0 bases at V and 6 bases at J; junction bases unmatched: 2. The CDR3 runs 16 residues. Germline V gene sequence: CDR1 SGHTA, CDR2 FQGTGA. The CDR3 sequence is CASSLTTSGGSGELFF. CDR3 nucleotide sequence: TGTGCCAGCAGCTTAACGACTAGCGGGGGATCCGGGGAGCTGTTTTTT.

About this clonotype itself: A much larger clone lies a single base off, so this may be a read error. The chain couples TRBV27 to TRBJ1-2; no definite D call. Looked up from germline, CDR1 is MNHEY and CDR2 is SMNVEV (reference sequence). This CDR3 comprises 14 residues. The V and J ends lost 5 bases and 0 bases respectively, with 10 bases between them. CDR3 in DNA: TGTGCCAGCAGTACGGACGGCTCTAACTATGGCTACACCTTC. It is translated as CASSTDGSNYGYTF.